A selection of T cell receptor beta chains follows, all from one sample in a study of Tregs in tolerant kidney transplant recipients. The table came from immunoSEQ multiplex PCR; TCRdb's copy has only in-frame clones and leaves some out. Here the sample spans more than 95,000 clones, roughly 92% being singletons. What was sequenced was CD4+ T cells from blood. The receptors were sampled from a human donor in good health. Both conserved end residues are part of each CDR3. D genes are given only for firm matches. Clone size is given for some rows only: seen once, a few or many times, or a class if the clone is expanded.

CASSPPGLAIYEQYF,TGTGCCAGCTCACCGCCGGGACTAGCGATATACGAGCAGTACTTC,NA,TRBJ2-7,TRBD2,TRBV18
CASSKWGNTGELFF,TGTGCCAGCAGCAAATGGGGGAACACCGGGGAGCTGTTTTTT,NA,TRBJ2-2,NA,TRBV21-1
CASREGGRETQYF,TGTGCCAGCAGGGAGGGGGGGCGAGAGACCCAGTACTTC,NA,TRBJ2-5,NA,TRBV2
CASARTGNTEAFF,TGTGCCAGCGCCCGGACAGGGAACACTGAAGCTTTCTTT,NA,TRBJ1-1,TRBD1,TRBV5-8
CASSWQTDGNTIYF,TGTGCCAGCAGTTGGCAGACAGATGGAAACACCATATATTTT,NA,TRBJ1-3,NA,TRBV6-5
CASSRLAGGPGETQYF,TGCGCCAGCAGCCGGCTAGCGGGAGGGCCCGGAGAGACCCAGTACTTC,NA,TRBJ2-5,TRBD2,TRBV5-1
CASSSGGGVLSYNEQFF,TGTGCCAGCAGCTCTGGCGGGGGGGTACTCTCCTACAATGAGCAGTTCTTC,NA,TRBJ2-1,TRBD2,TRBV13
CASSQIPQQGAGGYTF,TGTGCCAGCAGCCAAATCCCCCAACAGGGGGCTGGTGGCTACACCTTC,NA,TRBJ1-2,TRBD1,TRBV4-2
CASSIDHGADTQYF,TGTGCCAGTAGTATAGATCATGGTGCAGATACGCAGTATTTT,NA,TRBJ2-3,NA,TRBV19
CASSSRTGNSYEQYF,TGTGCCAGCAGCTCCCGGACAGGGAACTCCTACGAGCAGTACTTC,NA,TRBJ2-7,TRBD1,TRBV7-8
CASRETGKTEAFF,TGTGCCAGCAGAGAAACAGGGAAGACTGAAGCTTTCTTT,NA,TRBJ1-1,NA,TRBV6-1
CASSRETLSYEQYF,TGTGCCAGCTCACGGGAGACGCTTTCCTACGAGCAGTACTTC,NA,TRBJ2-7,NA,TRBV18
CASSLVLSGEGTQYF,TGTGCCAGCAGCTTAGTTTTAAGCGGGGAAGGTACGCAGTATTTT,once,TRBJ2-3,TRBD2,TRBV7-2
CASSHNLANEKLFF,TGTGCCAGCAGCCACAATCTTGCTAATGAAAAACTGTTTTTT,NA,TRBJ1-4,NA,TRBV7-9
CASSVATGLEETQYF,TGCGCCAGCAGCGTAGCTACAGGGCTTGAAGAGACCCAGTACTTC,NA,TRBJ2-5,NA,TRBV5-1
CASTGWGQGSNQPQHF,TGTGCCAGCACCGGATGGGGACAGGGGAGCAATCAGCCCCAGCATTTT,NA,TRBJ1-5,TRBD1,TRBV2
CASSGLVSGGLNNEQFF,TGCGCCAGCAGCGGTCTTGTAAGCGGGGGGCTCAACAATGAGCAGTTCTTC,NA,TRBJ2-1,TRBD2,TRBV5-1
CASSREAGGYNEQFF,TGCGCCAGCAGCCGGGAAGCGGGAGGTTACAATGAGCAGTTCTTC,NA,TRBJ2-1,TRBD2,TRBV10-1
CASSISLIRGGYTF,TGTGCCAGTAGTATATCCCTCATCCGAGGAGGCTACACCTTC,NA,TRBJ1-2,NA,TRBV19
CASSESPPVRGVRSEKLFF,TGTGCCAGCAGTGAATCCCCCCCCGTGCGGGGAGTCCGGAGTGAAAAACTGTTTTTT,NA,TRBJ1-4,NA,TRBV6-1
CASSPRTGPGEQFF,TGTGCCAGCAGCCCGAGAACAGGTCCCGGTGAGCAGTTCTTC,NA,TRBJ2-1,NA,TRBV9
CASRGPAGGYTF,TGTGCCAGCAGAGGACCTGCAGGCGGCTACACCTTC,NA,TRBJ1-2,NA,TRBV6-4
CASSERGTSGGRADTQYF,TGTGCCAGCAGCGAAAGGGGGACTAGCGGGGGCAGGGCAGATACGCAGTATTTT,once,TRBJ2-3,TRBD2,TRBV6-1